These 14 T cell receptor beta chains share one sample of origin, sequenced in a study of blood T cell repertoires in COVID-19. TCRdb's table, derived via immunoSEQ multiplex PCR, lists solely in-frame clones and lacks some. The sample records about 320,000 clones, 90% being singletons. The sample taken for sequencing was PBMCs or T cells enriched from blood (not recorded which). Receptor source: a woman aged 30 to 39 who had been exposed to COVID-19.

The rearrangement links TRBV4-3 to TRBJ1-2; no definite D call. V lost 10 bases and J 4 bases, leaving 22 bases between the germline ends. In germline, CDR1 is LGHNA, CDR2 YSLEER. This CDR3 contains 15 residues. The CDR3 region is CATRQEMRVGYGYTF. The CDR3 coding sequence is TGCGCCACCCGCCAAGAAATGAGGGTTGGCTATGGCTACACCTTC.

The CDR3 region has the DNA TGTGCCAGCAGGACGCACCTCGGAGGCGACGAGCAGTACTTC. As protein: CASRTHLGGDEQYF. The V and J genes are TRBV7-9 and TRBJ2-7, with a possible D match to TRBD2 (5 bases). CDR1 and CDR2 from the germline V gene are SEHNR and FQNEAQ (reference sequence). Trimming took off 6 bases at V and 5 bases at J, with 17 bases between the two ends. CDR3 length: 14 amino acids.

The genes are TRBV6-5 and TRBJ2-3, with D perhaps TRBD2 (7 bases). Trimming shortened V by 0 bases and J by 5 bases, and 12 bases separated the two germline ends. Germline assignment: CDR1 MNHEY and CDR2 SVGAGI. The CDR3 is 15 residues long. CDR3 sequence (DNA): TGTGCCAGCAGTTACTCCGGGGGGCCGAGAGATACGCAGTATTTT. This encodes CASSYSGGPRDTQYF.

V gene TRBV7-6 combines with J gene TRBJ1-1, with D possibly being TRBD1 (5 bases). Trimming removed 7 bases at V and 2 bases at J, with 32 bases between. Germline assignment: CDR1 SGHVS and CDR2 FNYEAQ. The CDR3 has 20 amino acids. CDR3 in DNA: TGTGCCAGCACCCTAAACCCCCAGCATCGGGACTGGACCTTAAACACTGAAGCTTTCTTT. Amino acid sequence: CASTLNPQHRDWTLNTEAFF.

The gene calls are TRBV10-1 and TRBJ2-7; D possibly corresponds to TRBD1 (6 bases). The CDR3 length is 16 residues. Trimming took 8 bases from V and 4 from J, leaving 24 bases between them. Germline V CDR1 and CDR2: WNHNN, SYGVQD (reference sequence). CDR3 bases: TGCGCCAGCTTTGGTTCCTGGCGGACAGACCTATACGAGCAGTACTTC. It codes for CASFGSWRTDLYEQYF.

This sequence joins TRBV27 and TRBJ2-7, with TRBD2 as a possible D gene (6 bases). With 0 bases removed from V and 0 bases from J, the gap between germline ends came to 12 bases. Germline V gene lookup returns CDR1 MNHEY and CDR2 SMNVEV (reference sequence). This CDR3 contains 16 residues. Here the CDR3 DNA reads TGTGCCAGCAGTTTATCGGGGGAGGCCAGCTCCTACGAGCAGTACTTC. The encoded protein is CASSLSGEASSYEQYF.

Only one count was recorded for this clone. The rearrangement joins TRBV27 to TRBJ1-4; TRBD1 might be the D (5 bases). The V end lost 8 bases, the J end lost 7 bases, and 14 bases lay between the germline ends. Per the germline V gene, CDR1 is MNHEY and CDR2 is SMNVEV (reference sequence). The CDR3 is 13 residues long. The CDR3 region has the DNA TGTGCCAGCGGGCGGCAGGGCGCTGAAAAACTGTTTTTT. It translates to CASGRQGAEKLFF.

As concerns this clone: The same CDR3 also results from other DNA sequences found in this sample. The chain combines TRBV5-1 with TRBJ1-1; possible D gene TRBD1, 6 bases. Germline assignment: CDR1 SGHRS and CDR2 YFSETQ. There are 11 residues in the CDR3. V lost 6 bases, J lost 4 bases, and 7 bases lay in between. The CDR3 here is CASTRGTEAFF. The CDR3 region has the DNA TGCGCCAGCACCAGGGGCACTGAAGCTTTCTTT.

V gene TRBV5-1 combines with J gene TRBJ1-2, with D perhaps matching TRBD1 (5 bases). Trimming left V 4 bases short and J 8 bases short, with 18 bases between. CDR3 size: 14 residues. Germline lookup yields CDR1 SGHRS and CDR2 YFSETQ. The CDR3 is CASSRGGSQDGYTF. As DNA, the CDR3 is TGCGCCAGCAGCCGGGGGGGATCTCAGGACGGCTACACCTTC.

J is TRBJ1-4 and V is TRBV5-1, with 7 positions matching TRBD1. V trimming: 4 bases; J trimming: 8 bases; junction bases outside the gene matches: 5. The CDR3 spans 13 residues. The germline gives CDR1 SGHRS, CDR2 YFSETQ. The CDR3 reads CASSPGQEEKLFF. For the CDR3, the DNA is TGCGCCAGCAGCCCCGGACAGGAAGAAAAACTGTTTTTT.

The V call is TRBV7-9, the J call TRBJ1-2; weak D call: TRBD1 (5 bases). V gave up 5 bases and J gave up 4 bases, with 14 bases separating them. Germline CDR1 SEHNR, CDR2 FQNEAQ (reference sequence). The CDR3 consists of 14 residues. CDR3 region: CASSLQGDSYGYTF. In DNA form, the CDR3 reads TGTGCCAGCAGCCTACAAGGGGACTCCTATGGCTACACCTTC.

The chain couples TRBV7-9 to TRBJ1-2; D is undetermined. Trimming took 6 bases from V and 4 from J, leaving 12 bases between them. From germline, CDR1 is SEHNR and CDR2 FQNEAQ (reference sequence). CDR3 length: 13 amino acids. The CDR3 DNA is TGTGCCAGCAGTCGACCGCCGGGCTATGGCTACACCTTC. It yields the protein CASSRPPGYGYTF.

CDR3 in amino acids: CASSQNGGQGGSYNEQFF. CDR3 coding DNA: TGCGCCAGCAGCCAAAACGGAGGTCAGGGGGGCTCCTACAATGAGCAGTTCTTC. This chain joins TRBV4-3 and TRBJ2-1; possible D gene TRBD1, 7 bases. The CDR3 consists of 18 residues. The V end lost 2 bases, the J end lost 0 bases, and 17 bases lay between the germline ends. From germline, CDR1 is LGHNA and CDR2 YSLEER.

The rearrangement joins TRBV19 to TRBJ1-1; D is perhaps TRBD1 (6 bases). Trimming took 3 bases from V and 0 from J, leaving 11 bases between them. CDR3 size: 15 residues. Looked up from germline, CDR1 is LNHDA and CDR2 is SQIVND (reference sequence). For the CDR3, the DNA is TGTGCCAGTAGTATCGTCGCAGGGGTGAACACTGAAGCTTTCTTT. It translates to CASSIVAGVNTEAFF.